This TCR beta chain was recovered during a study of technical replicates of blood from a few donors. The germline V and J ends were trimmed by 6 bases and 6 bases, with 14 bases remaining between them. Germline CDR1 SQVTM, CDR2 ANQGSEA. The length of the CDR3 is 12 residues. The sample holds one count of this clone. Assay: immunoSEQ multiplex PCR; the TCRdb copy retains only in-frame clones and omits some. The sample records 60,000 to 70,000 clones, approximately 83% being singletons. This TCR derives from a human donor in good health. Some clones in this sample may be carry-over from other donors' samples. The chain uses TRBV29-1 and TRBJ1-2; D is unresolved. The sample comprised PBMCs. The CDR3 region is CSVPLRQDGYTF. As DNA, the CDR3 is TGCAGCGTGCCCTTGAGGCAAGATGGCTACACCTTC.